The 26 T cell receptor beta chains in this list originate from one sample, sequenced in a study of shared clonotypes between healthy human individuals. Libraries were prepared by immunoSEQ multiplex PCR; TCRdb keeps only in-frame clonotypes and omits some of them. This table holds 650,000 to 800,000 clones, approximately 72% found once. Sequencing was done on a sample of memory CD4+ T cells sorted from blood. The subset denotes: CD45RA-negative fraction. These receptors all come from a woman in her 30s in good health.

This clone appeared a few times. This sequence joins TRBV15 and TRBJ1-5; 7 bases align to TRBD1. V dropped 6 bases and J dropped 3; count of bases not matched to a gene: 5. Germline V gene data show CDR1 as LNHNV and CDR2 as YYDKDF (reference sequence). CDR3 size: 14 residues. CDR3 nucleotides: TGTGCCACCAGAGGGGACAGAGACAATCAGCCCCAGCATTTT. This codes for CATRGDRDNQPQHF. Supplemented by reference TRBV15 and TRBJ1-5, the full variable domain reads DAMVIQNPRYQVTQFGKPVTLSCSQTLNHNVMYWYQQKSSQAPKLLFHYYDKDFNNEADTPDNFQSRRPNTSFCFLDIRSPGLGDTAMYLCATRGDRDNQPQHFGDGTRLSIL.

Details on this clone: The sample holds other DNA sequences that translate to the same CDR3. The CDR3 bases are TGTGCCAGTAGTATCGGAGGGAGCTACGAGCAGTACTTC. Amino acid sequence: CASSIGGSYEQYF. The rearrangement uses TRBV19 and TRBJ2-7; a weak D match, TRBD2 (6 bases). The V gene's germline CDR1 is LNHDA and CDR2 SQIVND (reference sequence). CDR3 size: 13 residues. V was trimmed by 3 bases and J by 3 bases, leaving 9 bases between them.

This chain joins TRBV4-1 and TRBJ2-2; 13 bases fit TRBD2. Germline loops: CDR1 MGHRA, CDR2 YSYEKL. Unmatched junction bases numbered 20, after V lost 4 bases and J lost 6 bases. The CDR3 runs to 21 residues. The CDR3 is CASSPDSLTVPGLAGSGELFF. CDR3 coding DNA: TGCGCCAGCAGCCCCGACTCATTGACAGTACCGGGACTAGCGGGATCCGGGGAGCTGTTTTTT.

The rearrangement uses TRBV4-2 and TRBJ2-2; D uncertain. This CDR3 has 15 residues. V was shortened by 0 bases and J by 4 bases, with 9 bases between the two germline ends. Germline values: CDR1 LGHNA, CDR2 YNFKEQ. This chain's CDR3 is CASSQDLASTGELFF. The CDR3 DNA is TGTGCCAGCAGCCAAGATCTGGCTAGCACCGGGGAGCTGTTTTTT.

J is TRBJ1-4 and V is TRBV19; D might be TRBD1 (6 bases). Trimming cost V 7 bases and J 0 bases, with 15 bases left between them. The V gene's germline CDR1 is LNHDA and CDR2 SQIVND (reference sequence). The CDR3 is 16 amino acids. The CDR3 here is CASIGKGGPTNEKLFF. In DNA, the CDR3 is TGTGCCAGTATAGGGAAAGGGGGACCAACTAATGAAAAACTGTTTTTT.

Regarding this clone: The sample has other DNA sequences that encode this CDR3 too. The J gene is TRBJ1-1, the V gene TRBV11-2; TRBD1 is a possible D gene (5 bases). The CDR3 is 13 amino acids. Trimming removed 5 bases at V and 1 base at J, with 8 bases between. Germline CDR1 SGHAT, CDR2 FQNNGV. CDR3 region: CASSTQGNTEAFF. As DNA, the CDR3 is TGTGCCAGCAGCACGCAGGGGAACACTGAAGCTTTCTTT.

V and J are TRBV5-4 and TRBJ1-2, with D possibly being TRBD1 (6 bases). The CDR3 loop spans 16 amino acids. Trimming took 0 bases from V and 7 from J, leaving 19 bases between them. The V gene's germline CDR1 is SGHNT and CDR2 YYREEE (reference sequence). For the CDR3, the DNA is TGTGCCAGCAGCTTGGCTCCGGACAGATGGGCTTCTGGCTACACCTTC. Protein: CASSLAPDRWASGYTF.

Here the CDR3 DNA reads TGCGCCAGCAGCCGGACCTCGTCCCAGGGAAATAGGAATGAGCAGTTCTTC. Protein: CASSRTSSQGNRNEQFF. V usage is TRBV5-1 and J usage is TRBJ2-1; D might be TRBD1 (5 bases). The V and J ends lost 4 bases and 7 bases respectively, with 24 bases between them. Germline-derived CDR1 and CDR2 are SGHRS and YFSETQ. This CDR3 contains 17 residues.

The V call is TRBV5-1, the J call TRBJ1-5; D gene uncertain. Trimming took off 6 bases at V and 4 bases at J, with 23 bases between the two ends. The CDR3 length is 17 residues. Germline-derived CDR1 and CDR2 are SGHRS and YFSETQ. The CDR3 bases are TGCGCCAGCACCCCACCCCCGTGGTCGGAGGGAAATCAGCCCCAGCATTTT. It translates to CASTPPPWSEGNQPQHF. Based on the CDR3 plus reference TRBV5-1 and TRBJ1-5, the full variable domain is KAGVTQTPRYLIKTRGQQVTLSCSPISGHRSVSWYQQTPGQGLQFLFEYFSETQRNKGNFPGRFSGRQFSNSRSEMNVSTLELGDSALYLCASTPPPWSEGNQPQHFGDGTRLSIL.

This clone was recorded once. The chain uses TRBV7-9 and TRBJ2-5; TRBD2 matches 11 bases. This CDR3 has 17 amino acids. Germline V gene sequence: CDR1 SEHNR, CDR2 FQNEAQ (reference sequence). V was pared by 3 bases and J by 3 bases, with 9 bases of the junction left unmatched. The CDR3 protein is CASSFPSGRYIEETQYF. For the CDR3, the DNA is TGTGCCAGCAGCTTCCCTAGCGGGAGGTACATAGAAGAGACCCAGTACTTC.

This chain joins TRBV2 and TRBJ1-5; the match to TRBD1 covers 7 bases. J lost 0 bases, V lost 8 bases, and 4 bases had no gene match. The germline V gene has CDR1 SNHLY and CDR2 FYNNEI. The CDR3 is 14 residues long. The CDR3 here is CASGDRDSNQPQHF. The CDR3, as DNA: TGTGCCAGCGGGGACAGAGATAGCAATCAGCCCCAGCATTTT.

V usage is TRBV19 and J usage is TRBJ1-5; 8 bases match TRBD1. J was trimmed by 3 bases and V by 4 bases; bases with no gene match: 8. CDR3 size: 16 residues. Germline loops: CDR1 LNHDA, CDR2 SQIVND (reference sequence). CDR3 protein: CASSTNQGAFNQPQHF. The CDR3 nucleotides read TGTGCCAGTAGTACCAACCAGGGGGCCTTCAATCAGCCCCAGCATTTT.

This clone came up once. This sequence joins TRBV18 and TRBJ1-2, with a possible D match to TRBD1 (6 bases). The V gene lost 3 bases and the J gene lost 6 bases, with 14 bases spanning the gap. The CDR3 runs to 14 residues. Germline V gene lookup returns CDR1 KGHSH and CDR2 LQKENI. CDR3 sequence (DNA): TGTGCCAGCTCACCTACCACGGGGGCGGATGGCTACACCTTC. It is translated as CASSPTTGADGYTF.

The rearrangement links TRBV19 to TRBJ1-5; maybe TRBD1 (6 bases). Germline CDR1 reads LNHDA; CDR2 reads SQIVND (reference sequence). This CDR3 has 15 amino acids. The V gene lost 3 bases and the J gene lost 4 bases, with 13 bases spanning the gap. CDR3 amino acids: CASSIAGGANQPQHF. Here the CDR3 DNA reads TGTGCCAGTAGTATTGCGGGGGGCGCGAATCAGCCCCAGCATTTT.

The rearrangement uses TRBV25-1 and TRBJ1-1, with no clear D. Trimming took 4 bases from V and 0 from J, leaving 12 bases between them. The length of the CDR3 is 15 residues. Looked up from germline, CDR1 is MGHDK and CDR2 is SYGVNS. CDR3 sequence (DNA): TGTGCCAGCAGTGCCGGTGGACGGATGAACACTGAAGCTTTCTTT. This gives the protein CASSAGGRMNTEAFF.

Many counts were recorded for this clone. V is TRBV19 and J is TRBJ1-5, with 7 bases aligning to TRBD1. Germline V gene data show CDR1 as LNHDA and CDR2 as SQIVND (reference sequence). V lost 4 bases, J lost 4 bases, and 10 bases stayed unmatched. CDR3 length equals 16 residues. CDR3 in amino acids: CASSRQSGTVNQPQHF. CDR3 sequence (DNA): TGTGCCAGTAGTAGACAATCCGGGACAGTTAATCAGCCCCAGCATTTT.

This clone showed up just a few times. The chain couples TRBV10-3 to TRBJ2-7, with 9 bases aligning to TRBD2. The CDR3 runs to 15 residues. CDR1 and CDR2 (germline): ENHRY, SYGVKD. V lost 5 bases to trimming and J lost 2 bases; unmatched junction nucleotides: 7. The DNA for the CDR3 is TGTGCCATCAGTACACCTAGCGGGACGACCTACGAGCAGTACTTC. Residues: CAISTPSGTTYEQYF.

The chain combines TRBV28 with TRBJ1-2; D not resolved. The CDR3 is 11 residues long. The germline V gene has CDR1 MDHEN and CDR2 SYDVKM. V was clipped by 5 bases and J by 5 bases, with 6 bases between them. The CDR3 loop reads CASSQSYGYTF. The DNA of the CDR3 is TGTGCCAGCAGTCAAAGTTATGGCTACACCTTC.

The V gene is TRBV4-2, the J gene TRBJ2-3; 8 bases agree with TRBD1. CDR3 length: 15 amino acids. The germline gives CDR1 LGHNA, CDR2 YNFKEQ. Germline trimming cut 1 base from V and 3 bases from J; bases unmatched to any gene: 3. CDR3 coding DNA: TGTGCCAGCAGCCAAGGGGGACAGGTAACAGATACGCAGTATTTT. It yields the protein CASSQGGQVTDTQYF.

The rearrangement joins TRBV19 to TRBJ2-5; TRBD1 agrees at 7 bases. The CDR3 runs to 15 residues. Per the germline V gene, CDR1 is LNHDA and CDR2 is SQIVND (reference sequence). V lost 3 bases to trimming and J lost 2 bases; unmatched junction nucleotides: 6. The CDR3 bases are TGTGCCAGTAGTATCAGTACAGGGGTTCAAGAGACCCAGTACTTC. It encodes CASSISTGVQETQYF.

This rearrangement joins TRBV27 to TRBJ1-5, with 7 bases identical to TRBD1. The germline gives CDR1 MNHEY, CDR2 SMNVEV (reference sequence). This CDR3 is 14 amino acids long. V trimming: 5 bases; J trimming: 1 base; junction bases outside the gene matches: 2. CDR3 region: CASSRDRSNQPQHF. CDR3 sequence (DNA): TGTGCCAGCAGTAGGGACAGAAGCAATCAGCCCCAGCATTTT.

This chain joins TRBV30 and TRBJ2-1; 11 nucleotides line up with TRBD2. V shed 3 bases, J shed 0 bases, and the junction held 7 bases outside the gene matches. The CDR3 is 17 residues long. The V gene's germline CDR1 is GTSNPN and CDR2 SVGIG (reference sequence). The CDR3 sequence: CAWSLGTSGSSYNEQFF. CDR3 bases: TGTGCCTGGAGCCTCGGGACTAGCGGTAGCTCCTACAATGAGCAGTTCTTC.

The V and J genes are TRBV5-5 and TRBJ2-7; tentatively, D is TRBD1 (5 bases). Trimming cost V 2 bases and J 3 bases, with 12 bases left between them. CDR1 is SGHKS and CDR2 is YYEKEE in the germline V gene (reference sequence). The CDR3 has 14 residues. In DNA, the CDR3 is TGTGCCAGCAGCTTTAGTACAGGTTACTACGAGCAGTACTTC. Translating it yields CASSFSTGYYEQYF. Based on the CDR3 plus reference TRBV5-5 and TRBJ2-7, the full variable domain is DAGVTQSPTHLIKTRGQQVTLRCSPISGHKSVSWYQQVLGQGPQFIFQYYEKEERGRGNFPDRFSARQFPNYSSELNVNALLLGDSALYLCASSFSTGYYEQYFGPGTRLTVT.

This clone was seen a handful of times. The chain uses TRBV7-8 and TRBJ1-2; D is unresolved. The V end lost 5 bases, the J end lost 8 bases, and 12 bases lay between the germline ends. Germline V gives CDR1 SGHVS, CDR2 FQNEAQ. The CDR3 length is 12 residues. CDR3 sequence: CASSPGSKGYTF. CDR3 DNA: TGTGCCAGCAGCCCAGGTTCAAAGGGCTACACCTTC.

The CDR3 loop is CASSPGGTASGNTIYF. The CDR3 DNA sequence: TGTGCCAGCAGCCCGGGGGGGACGGCGTCTGGAAACACCATATATTTT. The chain links TRBV7-9 to TRBJ1-3; maybe TRBD1 (5 bases). Trimming stripped 5 bases from V and 1 base from J, with 15 bases between. The length of the CDR3 is 16 residues. Germline V gene lookup returns CDR1 SEHNR and CDR2 FQNEAQ (reference sequence).

Of note for this clone: In the same sample, other DNA sequences code for this CDR3. This chain links TRBV28 with TRBJ1-1, with a weak D call TRBD1 (6 bases). The ends were cut back, 6 bases at V and 4 bases at J, with 12 bases in the middle. Germline lookup yields CDR1 MDHEN and CDR2 SYDVKM. The CDR3 covers 13 residues. CDR3 residues: CASRGGGGTEAFF. The CDR3 region has the DNA TGTGCCAGCAGGGGAGGAGGGGGCACTGAAGCTTTCTTT.